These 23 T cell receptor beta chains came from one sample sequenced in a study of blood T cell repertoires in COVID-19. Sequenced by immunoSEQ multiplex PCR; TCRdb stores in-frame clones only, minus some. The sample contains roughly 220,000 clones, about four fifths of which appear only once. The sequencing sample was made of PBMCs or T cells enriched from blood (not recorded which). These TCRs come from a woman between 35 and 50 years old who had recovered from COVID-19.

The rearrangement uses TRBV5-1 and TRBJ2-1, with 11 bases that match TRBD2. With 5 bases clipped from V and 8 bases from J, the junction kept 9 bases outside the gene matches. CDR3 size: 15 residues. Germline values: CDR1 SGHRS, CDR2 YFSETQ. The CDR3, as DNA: TGCGCCAGCAGGGTGACTAGCGGGATAGGAGATGAGCAGTTCTTC. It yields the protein CASRVTSGIGDEQFF.

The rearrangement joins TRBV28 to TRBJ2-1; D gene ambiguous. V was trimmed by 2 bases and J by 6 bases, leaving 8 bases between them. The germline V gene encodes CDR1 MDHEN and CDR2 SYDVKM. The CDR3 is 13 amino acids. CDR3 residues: CASSLVVLNEQFF. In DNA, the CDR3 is TGTGCCAGCAGTTTAGTAGTCCTCAATGAGCAGTTCTTC.

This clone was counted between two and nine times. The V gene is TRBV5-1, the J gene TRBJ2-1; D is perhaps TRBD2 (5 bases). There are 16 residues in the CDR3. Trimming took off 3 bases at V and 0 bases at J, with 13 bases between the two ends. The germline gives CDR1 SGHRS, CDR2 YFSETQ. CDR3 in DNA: TGCGCCAGCAGCTCTTCTAGCTCCTTCTCCTACAATGAGCAGTTCTTC. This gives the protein CASSSSSSFSYNEQFF.

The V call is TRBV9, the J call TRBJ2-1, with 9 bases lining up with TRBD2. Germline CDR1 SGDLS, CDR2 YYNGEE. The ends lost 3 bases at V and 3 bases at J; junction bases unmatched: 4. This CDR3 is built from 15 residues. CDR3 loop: CASSAPTSGYNEQFF. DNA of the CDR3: TGTGCCAGCAGCGCCCCGACTAGCGGCTACAATGAGCAGTTCTTC.

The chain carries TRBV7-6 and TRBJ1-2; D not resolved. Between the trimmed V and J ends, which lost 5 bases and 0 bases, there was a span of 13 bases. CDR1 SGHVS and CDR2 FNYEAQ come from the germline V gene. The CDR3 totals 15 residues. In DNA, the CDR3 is TGTGCCAGCAGCCCCGGGGAACGGGCTAACTATGGCTACACCTTC. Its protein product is CASSPGERANYGYTF.

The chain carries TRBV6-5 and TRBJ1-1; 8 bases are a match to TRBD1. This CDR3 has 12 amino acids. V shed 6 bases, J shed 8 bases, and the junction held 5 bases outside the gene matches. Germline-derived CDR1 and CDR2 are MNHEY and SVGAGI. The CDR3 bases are TGTGCCAGCAGAGTGGGACAGGTGGAAGCTTTCTTT. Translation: CASRVGQVEAFF.

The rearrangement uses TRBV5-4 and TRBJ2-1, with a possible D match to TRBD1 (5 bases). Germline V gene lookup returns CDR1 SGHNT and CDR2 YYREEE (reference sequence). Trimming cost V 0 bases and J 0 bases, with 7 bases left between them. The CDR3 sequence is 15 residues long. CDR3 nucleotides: TGTGCCAGCAGCTTGGGACAGAGCTCCTACAATGAGCAGTTCTTC. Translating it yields CASSLGQSSYNEQFF.

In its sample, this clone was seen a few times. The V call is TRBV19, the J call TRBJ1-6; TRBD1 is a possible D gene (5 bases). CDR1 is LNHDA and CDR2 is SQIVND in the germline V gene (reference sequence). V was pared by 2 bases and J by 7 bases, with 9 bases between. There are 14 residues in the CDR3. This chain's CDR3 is CASSIYRGNSPLHF. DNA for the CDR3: TGTGCCAGTAGTATATACCGGGGGAATTCACCCCTCCACTTT.

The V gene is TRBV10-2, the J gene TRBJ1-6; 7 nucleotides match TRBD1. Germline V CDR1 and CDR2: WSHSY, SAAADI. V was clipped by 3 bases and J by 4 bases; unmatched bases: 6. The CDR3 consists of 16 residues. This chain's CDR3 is CASSEPDRFYNSPLHF. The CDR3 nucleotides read TGCGCCAGCAGTGAACCGGACAGGTTTTATAATTCACCCCTCCACTTT.

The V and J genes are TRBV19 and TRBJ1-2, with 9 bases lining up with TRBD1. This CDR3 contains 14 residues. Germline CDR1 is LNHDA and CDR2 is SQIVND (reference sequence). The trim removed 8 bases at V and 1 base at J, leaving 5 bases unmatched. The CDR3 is CASQRQGGNYGYTF. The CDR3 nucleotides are TGTGCCAGTCAACGACAGGGGGGTAACTATGGCTACACCTTC.

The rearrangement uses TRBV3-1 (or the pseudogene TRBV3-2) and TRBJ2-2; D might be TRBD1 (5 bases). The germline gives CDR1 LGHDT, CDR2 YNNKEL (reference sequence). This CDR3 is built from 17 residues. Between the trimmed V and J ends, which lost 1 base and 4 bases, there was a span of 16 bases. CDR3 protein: CASSQALLGAGTGELFF. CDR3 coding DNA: TGTGCCAGCAGCCAAGCACTTTTAGGGGCTGGCACCGGGGAGCTGTTTTTT.

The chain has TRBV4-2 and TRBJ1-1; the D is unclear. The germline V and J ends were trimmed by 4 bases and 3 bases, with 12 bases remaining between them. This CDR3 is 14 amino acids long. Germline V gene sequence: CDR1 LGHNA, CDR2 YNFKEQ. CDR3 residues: CASSPSGPDTEAFF. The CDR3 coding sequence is TGTGCCAGCAGCCCCTCTGGTCCGGACACTGAAGCTTTCTTT.

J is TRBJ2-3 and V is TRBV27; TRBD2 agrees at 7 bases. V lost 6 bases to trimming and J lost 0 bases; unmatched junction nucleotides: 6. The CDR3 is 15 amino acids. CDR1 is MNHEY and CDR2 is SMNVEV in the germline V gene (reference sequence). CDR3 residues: CASSQLSGSTDTQYF. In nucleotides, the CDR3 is TGTGCCAGCAGCCAACTTAGCGGGAGCACAGATACGCAGTATTTT.

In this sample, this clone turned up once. CDR3 in amino acids: CASSDFGGLGGTEAFF. CDR3 bases: TGTGCCAGCAGTGATTTCGGGGGATTAGGAGGCACTGAAGCTTTCTTT. This sequence joins TRBV25-1 and TRBJ1-1, with D possibly being TRBD1 (5 bases). The CDR3 extends over 16 amino acids. Germline V lookup: CDR1 MGHDK, CDR2 SYGVNS. Trimming removed 3 bases at V and 4 bases at J, with 18 bases between.

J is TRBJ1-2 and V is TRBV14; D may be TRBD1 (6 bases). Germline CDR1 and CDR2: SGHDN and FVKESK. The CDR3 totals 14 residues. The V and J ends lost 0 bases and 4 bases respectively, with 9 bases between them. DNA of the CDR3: TGTGCCAGCAGCCAAGAAACAGGGCCCTATGGCTACACCTTC. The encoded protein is CASSQETGPYGYTF.

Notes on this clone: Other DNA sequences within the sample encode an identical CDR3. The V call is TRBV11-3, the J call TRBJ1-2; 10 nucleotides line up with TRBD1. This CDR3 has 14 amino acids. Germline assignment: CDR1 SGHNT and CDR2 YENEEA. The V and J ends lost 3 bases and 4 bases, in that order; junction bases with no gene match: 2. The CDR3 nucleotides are TGTGCCAGCAGCTTGGGACAGGGGACCTATGGCTACACCTTC. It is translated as CASSLGQGTYGYTF.

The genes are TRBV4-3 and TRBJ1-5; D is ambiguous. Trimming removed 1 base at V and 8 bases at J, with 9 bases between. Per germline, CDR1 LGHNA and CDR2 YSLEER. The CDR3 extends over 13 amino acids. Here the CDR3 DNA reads TGCGCCAGCAGCCAAGTTCGTGAGGAGCCCCAGCATTTT. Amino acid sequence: CASSQVREEPQHF.

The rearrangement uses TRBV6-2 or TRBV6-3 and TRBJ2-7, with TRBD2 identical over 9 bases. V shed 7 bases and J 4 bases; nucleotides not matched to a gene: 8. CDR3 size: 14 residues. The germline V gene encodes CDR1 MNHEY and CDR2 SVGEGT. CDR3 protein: CASTPLTSGYEQYF. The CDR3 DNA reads TGTGCCAGCACCCCCTTGACTAGCGGTTACGAGCAGTACTTC.

CDR3 loop: CASSLEGTPSSYEQYF. The CDR3, as DNA: TGCGCCAGCAGCTTGGAGGGGACACCTAGCTCCTACGAGCAGTACTTC. V gene TRBV5-1 combines with J gene TRBJ2-7, with D perhaps matching TRBD1 (6 bases). CDR3 length equals 16 residues. Germline CDR1 is SGHRS and CDR2 is YFSETQ. Trimming cost V 0 bases and J 0 bases, with 13 bases left between them.

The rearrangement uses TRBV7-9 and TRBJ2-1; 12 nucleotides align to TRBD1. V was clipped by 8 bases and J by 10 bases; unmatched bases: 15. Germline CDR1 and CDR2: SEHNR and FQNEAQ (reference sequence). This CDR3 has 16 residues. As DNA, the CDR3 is TGTGCCAGCGTCCGAATCCCGGGACAGGGGGCGCAGGAGCAGTTCTTC. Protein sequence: CASVRIPGQGAQEQFF.

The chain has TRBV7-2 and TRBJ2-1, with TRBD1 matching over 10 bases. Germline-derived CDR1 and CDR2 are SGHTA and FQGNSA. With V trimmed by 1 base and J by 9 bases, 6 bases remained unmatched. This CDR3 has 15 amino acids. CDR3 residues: CASSLVATGGGEQFF. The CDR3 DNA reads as TGTGCCAGCAGCTTAGTGGCGACAGGGGGCGGTGAGCAGTTCTTC.

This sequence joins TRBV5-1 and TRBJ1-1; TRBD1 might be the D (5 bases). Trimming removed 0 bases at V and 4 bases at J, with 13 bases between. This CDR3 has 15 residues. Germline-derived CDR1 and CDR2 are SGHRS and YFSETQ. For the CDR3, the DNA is TGCGCCAGCAGCTTGGAACAAATAAGGGGCACTGAAGCTTTCTTT. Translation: CASSLEQIRGTEAFF.

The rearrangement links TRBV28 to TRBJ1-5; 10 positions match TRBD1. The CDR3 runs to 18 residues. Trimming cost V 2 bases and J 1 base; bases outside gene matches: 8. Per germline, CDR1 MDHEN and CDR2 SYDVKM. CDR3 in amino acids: CASSLGTGVGRSNQPQHF. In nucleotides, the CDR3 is TGTGCCAGCAGTTTAGGGACAGGGGTCGGGCGAAGCAATCAGCCCCAGCATTTT.